A selection of T cell receptor beta chains follows, all from one sample in a study of blood T cell repertoires in COVID-19. Assay: immunoSEQ multiplex PCR; the TCRdb copy retains only in-frame clones and omits some. This sample has 45,000 to 55,000 clones, with less than 95% found just once. Sequenced sample: peripheral blood. These receptors came from a human donor in a cohort sampled during active COVID-19. CDR3s include the opening cysteine and the closing phenylalanine or tryptophan. Fields, in order: D gene, V gene, CDR3 protein. D genes are given only for firm matches.

TRBD1	TRBV2	CASRDRVLSPLHF
NA	TRBV25-1	CASSDPGGGGYTF
NA	TRBV7-6	CASSSGLLGGANVLTF
TRBD2	TRBV15	CATSRDREGQFF
TRBD1	TRBV5-5	CASSLEGATPSYEQYF
TRBD1	TRBV2	CASSLGQPNQPQHF
NA	TRBV5-3	CARSLQGGSYNEQFF
NA	TRBV7-3	CASSPNPPQTPNEKLFF
TRBD2	TRBV18	CASSPSSGNSYEQYF
TRBD1	TRBV28	CASRKHLGAGGDDGYGYTF
NA	TRBV21-1	CASSKLIREKAYEQYF
TRBD1	TRBV30	CAWNDRGQIYNSPLHF
NA	TRBV30	CAWRTIGSYEQYF
TRBD1	TRBV3-1/TRBV3-2	CASSHRQGSYSEAFF
NA	TRBV20-1	CSAETVPEQYF
NA	TRBV9	CASSVDGREGPQHF
TRBD1	TRBV6-6	CASSPGTGGRDTQYF
TRBD2	TRBV3-1/TRBV3-2	CASSHWLAGGPSSVSEQYF
TRBD2	TRBV6-5	CASTSALAGVSEQYF
NA	TRBV11-2	CASSTSGRGEQFF
TRBD2	TRBV5-4	CASSLVSGSSDTQYF
NA	TRBV28	CASSLDPRVAFF
TRBD1	TRBV19	CASSRRGQGSEQYF
TRBD2	TRBV5-4	CASSSGLAGMPNTGELFF